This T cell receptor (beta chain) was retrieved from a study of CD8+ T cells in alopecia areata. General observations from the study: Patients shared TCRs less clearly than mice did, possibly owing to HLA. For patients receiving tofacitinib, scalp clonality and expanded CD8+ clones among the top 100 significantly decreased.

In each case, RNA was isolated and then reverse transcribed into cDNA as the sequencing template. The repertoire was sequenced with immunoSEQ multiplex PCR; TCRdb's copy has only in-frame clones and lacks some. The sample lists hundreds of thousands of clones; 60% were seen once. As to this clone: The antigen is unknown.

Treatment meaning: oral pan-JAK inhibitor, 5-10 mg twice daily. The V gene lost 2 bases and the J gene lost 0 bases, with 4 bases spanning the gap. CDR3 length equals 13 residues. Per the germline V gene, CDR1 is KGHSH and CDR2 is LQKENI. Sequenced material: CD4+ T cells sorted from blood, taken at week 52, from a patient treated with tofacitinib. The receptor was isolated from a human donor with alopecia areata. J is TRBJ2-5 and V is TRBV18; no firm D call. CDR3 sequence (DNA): TGTGCCAGCTCACCAATGTACCAAGAGACCCAGTACTTC. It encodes CASSPMYQETQYF.